These T cell receptor beta chains were read from a single sample in a study of OX40 agonist ivuxolimab in advanced cancers. The table came from immunoSEQ multiplex PCR; TCRdb's copy has only in-frame clones and leaves some out. In the table there are under 100,000 clones, 80% to 90% of which are singletons. Sequenced here: CD4+ or CD8+ T cells sorted from blood, sampled in a trial of the OX40 agonist ivuxolimab. The receptors originated from an adult with an advanced solid tumor such as melanoma, head and neck, liver or kidney cancer. The CDR3 runs from the conserved cysteine through the conserved F or W. The order of the fields is clone size, V gene, CDR3 protein. A row's size may be missing; if present it is once, few, many or a size class.

NA | TRBV6-6 | CASTDSRVSNQPQHF
once | TRBV5-6 | CASSLVQFNTGELFF
once | TRBV11-3 | CASSLARGTGELFF
NA | TRBV13 | CASSFLGGGGGDTQYF
NA | TRBV7-9 | CASSLARGNQPQHF
NA | TRBV12-5 | CASGFDSPGQKDF
NA | TRBV5-1 | CASSLVGRSNTGELFF
NA | TRBV19 | CASSFRTSGSSYYEQYF
once | TRBV19 | CASRAGTTTHSNQPQHF
NA | TRBV4-3 | CASSQVARTHSYEQYF
NA | TRBV2 | CASSDRGRGHQPQHF
NA | TRBV12-5 | CASGSKTTGGLAGISGANVLTF
NA | TRBV7-8 | CASSLEWGSYNEQFF
NA | TRBV6-5 | CASQGYNSPLHF
NA | TRBV2 | CASSAPPSGRAPGELFF
NA | TRBV6-5 | CASSYLRTGGRYGYTF
NA | TRBV18 | CASSPRRNSNQPQHF
NA | TRBV6-4 | CASSEGGGASYNEQFF
NA | TRBV19 | CASIRTSGNTGELFF
NA | TRBV6-6 | CASSYSRTNYEQYF
NA | TRBV5-1 | CASSLAERELREQFF
NA | TRBV2 | CASRRTGYEQYF
NA | TRBV4-1 | CASSHNRGEELFF
NA | TRBV5-8 | CASSNTHYNEQFF
NA | TRBV2 | CASSERPTFGYTF
NA | TRBV6-6 | CASSRPGELFF
NA | TRBV6-5 | CASSPFPGTNSPLHF
NA | TRBV6-6 | CASKKGFGNEKLFF
NA | TRBV6-1 | CASSVQAGANVLTF
NA | TRBV7-9 | CASRTPGTGNTGELFF
NA | TRBV2 | CASNLTPRVAKNIQYF
NA | TRBV6-6 | CASSPGDRDAGYTF
NA | TRBV7-2 | CASSFDANQPQHF
NA | TRBV13 | CASSPRGGSPGNTIYF
NA | TRBV10-3 | CAISDRKDTQYF
NA | TRBV23-1 | CASTGGEQSAQHF
once | TRBV2 | CASSEGDRGADTQYF
NA | TRBV15 | CATSRGHEGRDQPQHF
NA | TRBV5-4 | CATRIRGGDTDTQYF